These T cell receptor beta chains were read from a single sample in a study of T-cell reconstitution after alpha-beta-depleted transplantation in children. TCRdb reprocessed the PCR reads via MiXCR and lists one record per CDR3 protein. This sample has a few hundred thousand distinct CDR3 sequences, with 10% found just once. The specimen comprised PBMCs from the stem cell graft donor, sampled from the stem cell graft. These receptor sequences come from a human donor who donated a stem cell graft to a child with acute lymphoblastic leukemia. Both conserved end residues are part of each CDR3. The D gene is left open where the match is weak. Clone size is given for some rows only: seen once, a few or many times, or a class if the clone is expanded.

clone_size,v_call,d_call,j_call,cdr3_nt,cdr3_aa
few,TRBV28,TRBD2,TRBJ2-1,TGTGCCAGCAGTTCCTCCCTAGCGGGAGGTTCGCATGAGCAGTTCTTC,CASSSSLAGGSHEQFF
-,TRBV7-2,TRBD1,TRBJ2-7,TGTGCCAGCAGCTCCCGACAGGGGGCCTCCGAGCAGTACTTC,CASSSRQGASEQYF
-,TRBV20-1,-,TRBJ2-1,TGCAGTGCTAGGCCCGGAAGTCAGCCCTACAATGAGCAGTTCTTC,CSARPGSQPYNEQFF
-,TRBV4-1,TRBD2,TRBJ2-1,TGCGCCAGCAGCCAAGTCGGCCTAGCGGGCGCCTACAATGAGCAGTTCTTC,CASSQVGLAGAYNEQFF
-,TRBV27,-,TRBJ2-1,TGTGCCAGCAGTTTTGGGACCCCCCTTTACAATGAGCAGTTCTTC,CASSFGTPLYNEQFF
many,TRBV7-2,TRBD2,TRBJ2-3,TGTGCCAGCAGCCTGGGACTACCCCTGACAGATACGCAGTATTTT,CASSLGLPLTDTQYF
-,TRBV4-1,TRBD1,TRBJ1-4,TGCGCCAGCAGCCCCCGGGACAGGCACGTCGTCACCAATGAAAAACTGTTTTTT,CASSPRDRHVVTNEKLFF
few,TRBV2,-,TRBJ2-3,TGTGCCAGCAGATCCGACGTAGCTAGCACAGATACGCAGTATTTT,CASRSDVASTDTQYF
few,TRBV28,TRBD1,TRBJ2-5,TGTGCCAGCGGGCTCCGGGACAGCCAAGAGACCCAGTACTTC,CASGLRDSQETQYF
many,TRBV20-1,-,TRBJ2-7,TGCAGTGCTAAAGACGGTGCCTACGAGCAGTACTTC,CSAKDGAYEQYF
few,TRBV7-2,TRBD2,TRBJ2-1,TGTGCCAGCAGCCTAACTAGCGGGAGAAGGAATGAGCAGTTCTTC,CASSLTSGRRNEQFF
-,TRBV27,-,TRBJ2-5,TGTGCCAGCAGTCCCTATAGGGGCACGACCCTACAAGAGACCCAGTACTTC,CASSPYRGTTLQETQYF
many,TRBV29-1,-,TRBJ2-7,TGCAGCGTTGAAGATCGGTCCTACGAGCAGTACTTC,CSVEDRSYEQYF
few,TRBV10-3,-,TRBJ2-7,TGTGCCTCCACTGGGGACGCTGACCGGGACGAGCAGTACTTC,CASTGDADRDEQYF
-,TRBV11-2,TRBD1,TRBJ2-1,TGTGCCAGCAGCTTCGGGGACAGGGTCAATGAGCAGTTCTTC,CASSFGDRVNEQFF
-,TRBV4-3,-,TRBJ1-5,TGCGCCAGCAGCGTCCAGGTCAATAGCAATCAGCCCCAGCATTTT,CASSVQVNSNQPQHF